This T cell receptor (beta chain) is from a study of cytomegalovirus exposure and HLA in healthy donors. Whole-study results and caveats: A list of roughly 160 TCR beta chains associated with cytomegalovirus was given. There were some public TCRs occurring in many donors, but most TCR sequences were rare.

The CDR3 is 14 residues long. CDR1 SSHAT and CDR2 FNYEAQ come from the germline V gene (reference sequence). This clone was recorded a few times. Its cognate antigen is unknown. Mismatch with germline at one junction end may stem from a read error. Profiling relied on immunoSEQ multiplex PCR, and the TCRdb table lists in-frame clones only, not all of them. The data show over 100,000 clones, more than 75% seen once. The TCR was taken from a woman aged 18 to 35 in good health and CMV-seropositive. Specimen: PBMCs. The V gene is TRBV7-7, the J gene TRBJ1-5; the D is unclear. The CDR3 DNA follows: TGTGCTAGCAGCCCAAGGAGATGCTCCCAGCCCCAGCATTTT. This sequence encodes CASSPRRCSQPQHF.